The 18 T cell receptor beta chains below come from one sample, sequenced in a study of cytomegalovirus exposure and HLA in healthy donors. Using immunoSEQ multiplex PCR, the repertoire was profiled, and TCRdb retains in-frame clones only, with some absent. This table has approximately 270,000 clones, around 86% appearing once. The sample was PBMCs. The receptors here all came from a woman in her late teens or twenties in good health and CMV-seronegative.

V usage is TRBV4-1 and J usage is TRBJ2-1; 7 nucleotides agree with TRBD1. J lost 12 bases, V lost 0 bases, and 8 bases had no gene match. This CDR3 region has 14 residues. Germline V lookup: CDR1 MGHRA, CDR2 YSYEKL. Here the CDR3 reads CASSQDLRGQGQFF. DNA of the CDR3: TGCGCCAGCAGCCAAGATTTGAGGGGGCAAGGGCAGTTCTTC.

J is TRBJ2-4 and V is TRBV4-1; TRBD1 matches at 9 bases. After removal of 1 base from V and 6 bases from J, the junction contained 1 base not matched to a gene. Germline CDR1 and CDR2: MGHRA and YSYEKL. The CDR3 loop spans 14 amino acids. CDR3 in amino acids: CASSQGQGGNIQYF. CDR3 DNA: TGCGCCAGCAGCCAAGGACAGGGGGGAAACATTCAGTACTTC.

This clone occurred a few times. This chain links TRBV6-5 with TRBJ2-7; D not certain. The germline gives CDR1 MNHEY, CDR2 SVGAGI. The CDR3 length is 15 residues. V lost 0 bases and J 0 bases, leaving 9 bases between the germline ends. As DNA, the CDR3 is TGTGCCAGCAGTTACTCACTCCCGCACTCCTACGAGCAGTACTTC. Translated, it gives CASSYSLPHSYEQYF.

The rearrangement links TRBV2 to TRBJ2-1; 10 nucleotides line up with TRBD2. Germline values: CDR1 SNHLY, CDR2 FYNNEI. CDR3 length: 15 amino acids. V gave up 8 bases and J gave up 6 bases; unmatched junction bases: 10. As DNA, the CDR3 is TGTGCCAGCTCATCCGGGACTAGCGCCTTCAATGAGCAGTTCTTC. Its protein product is CASSSGTSAFNEQFF.

V and J are TRBV13 and TRBJ2-7; D possibly corresponds to TRBD1 (5 bases). Trimming stripped 0 bases from V and 6 bases from J, with 12 bases between. The germline CDR1 and CDR2 sequences are PRHDT and FYEKMQ (reference sequence). This CDR3 has 14 residues. This chain's CDR3 is CASSLGVGVGEQYF. CDR3 DNA: TGTGCCAGCAGCTTAGGTGTAGGGGTAGGCGAGCAGTACTTC.

This rearrangement joins TRBV27 to TRBJ1-1; D not certain. Trimming stripped 5 bases from V and 1 base from J, with 8 bases between. The germline V gene encodes CDR1 MNHEY and CDR2 SMNVEV (reference sequence). The CDR3 runs to 13 residues. As DNA, the CDR3 is TGTGCCAGCAGTCTCAGTTGGAACACTGAAGCTTTCTTT. Its translation is CASSLSWNTEAFF.

V usage is TRBV6-5 and J usage is TRBJ2-5; D gene ambiguous. Germline V gives CDR1 MNHEY, CDR2 SVGAGI. V was clipped by 2 bases and J by 2 bases, with 6 bases between them. The length of the CDR3 is 13 residues. The CDR3 DNA follows: TGTGCCAGCAGTTACAACAATCAAGAGACCCAGTACTTC. This translates into CASSYNNQETQYF.

J is TRBJ1-1 and V is TRBV5-4, with D hard to call. Trimming cost V 4 bases and J 3 bases, with 13 bases left between them. The CDR3 is 14 residues long. Germline loops: CDR1 SGHNT, CDR2 YYREEE (reference sequence). In DNA, the CDR3 is TGTGCCAGCAGCCTGCGAGGGCCGGACACTGAAGCTTTCTTT. It translates to CASSLRGPDTEAFF.

The rearrangement links TRBV28 to TRBJ1-1; 8 bases agree with TRBD1. CDR3 length: 11 residues. V trimming: 5 bases; J trimming: 9 bases; junction bases outside the gene matches: 2. Germline V CDR1 and CDR2: MDHEN, SYDVKM. The CDR3 DNA is TGTGCCAGCAGTCGGACAGGGAAAGCTTTCTTT. This sequence encodes CASSRTGKAFF.

V is TRBV4-3 and J is TRBJ2-5; D may be TRBD2 (6 bases). V lost 4 bases to trimming and J lost 7 bases, with 16 bases between them. Per germline, CDR1 LGHNA and CDR2 YSLEER. CDR3 length: 14 residues. CDR3 sequence: CASSPDGTRGTQYF. The CDR3 DNA reads TGCGCCAGCAGCCCCGATGGGACTCGTGGGACCCAGTACTTC.

This chain joins TRBV6-1 and TRBJ2-7; D possibly corresponds to TRBD1 (7 bases). CDR3 size: 14 residues. Trimming removed 1 base at V and 4 bases at J, with 11 bases between. Germline CDR1 MNHNS, CDR2 SASEGT. CDR3 protein: CASSEGPGGYEQYF. The DNA of the CDR3 is TGTGCCAGCAGTGAAGGTCCAGGGGGGTACGAGCAGTACTTC.

The chain combines TRBV5-1 with TRBJ2-2; 9 bases map to TRBD2. In germline, CDR1 is SGHRS, CDR2 YFSETQ. The CDR3 has 18 amino acids. V was pared by 1 base and J by 4 bases, with 11 bases of the junction left unmatched. The CDR3 nucleotides read TGCGCCAGCAGCTTGTCGCGGGCGGGAGGGCCGGGCACCGGGGAGCTGTTTTTT. Translation: CASSLSRAGGPGTGELFF. The full variable domain, with the rest looked up from reference TRBV5-1 and TRBJ2-2, is KAGVTQTPRYLIKTRGQQVTLSCSPISGHRSVSWYQQTPGQGLQFLFEYFSETQRNKGNFPGRFSGRQFSNSRSEMNVSTLELGDSALYLCASSLSRAGGPGTGELFFGEGSRLTVL.

The V and J genes are TRBV10-3 and TRBJ1-1, with D possibly being TRBD1 (5 bases). From germline, CDR1 is ENHRY and CDR2 SYGVKD. V lost 10 bases and J lost 5, with 17 bases in between. The CDR3 loop spans 13 amino acids. The CDR3 sequence is CATLVGGTTEAFF. The CDR3 DNA reads as TGTGCCACTCTAGTCGGGGGGACGACTGAAGCTTTCTTT.

The gene calls are TRBV28 and TRBJ2-5, with 8 positions matching TRBD1. This CDR3 is 16 amino acids long. Germline values: CDR1 MDHEN, CDR2 SYDVKM. J gave up 4 bases and V 3 bases, and 10 bases lay outside the gene matches. CDR3 coding DNA: TGTGCCAGCAGTTTTATACGGGCAGGGGGCGGAGAGACCCAGTACTTC. Encoded protein: CASSFIRAGGGETQYF.

The V gene is TRBV11-1, the J gene TRBJ1-1; unclear D gene. The CDR3 is made up of 15 amino acids. The germline gives CDR1 SGHAT, CDR2 FQDESV (reference sequence). Trimming took off 3 bases at V and 4 bases at J, with 15 bases between the two ends. CDR3 in DNA: TGTGCCAGCAGCTTTTTTTCGGGGAAGGGCACTGAAGCTTTCTTT. Protein sequence: CASSFFSGKGTEAFF. The whole variable domain, remainder taken from reference TRBV11-1 and TRBJ1-1, is EAEVAQSPRYKITEKSQAVAFWCDPISGHATLYWYRQILGQGPELLVQFQDESVVDDSQLPKDRFSAERLKGVDSTLKIQPAELGDSAMYLCASSFFSGKGTEAFFGQGTRLTVV.

This clone is a singleton in its sample. The V call is TRBV2, the J call TRBJ1-5; D is unclear. The CDR3 contains 14 residues. Germline V lookup: CDR1 SNHLY, CDR2 FYNNEI. V was pared by 4 bases and J by 6 bases, with 13 bases between. The chain's CDR3 is CASSGRKGGQPQHF. In nucleotides, the CDR3 is TGTGCCAGCAGTGGTCGGAAGGGAGGTCAGCCCCAGCATTTT.

The chain joins TRBV7-9 to TRBJ1-1, with a possible D match to TRBD1 (6 bases). Germline CDR1 SEHNR, CDR2 FQNEAQ (reference sequence). This CDR3 spans 12 amino acids. Trimming pared 8 bases from V and 2 bases from J, leaving 9 bases between. This CDR3 is CASRDTNTEAFF. Here the CDR3 DNA reads TGTGCCAGCCGGGACACTAACACTGAAGCTTTCTTT. The variable domain in full, completed from reference TRBV7-9 and TRBJ1-1, reads DTGVSQNPRHKITKRGQNVTFRCDPISEHNRLYWYRQTLGQGPEFLTYFQNEAQLEKSRLLSDRFSAERPKGSFSTLEIQRTEQGDSAMYLCASRDTNTEAFFGQGTRLTVV.

This clone occurred once. The gene calls are TRBV4-1 and TRBJ2-3; D call uncertain. V lost 4 bases, J lost 0 bases, and 14 bases lay in between. CDR3 size: 16 residues. Looked up from germline, CDR1 is MGHRA and CDR2 is YSYEKL. CDR3 loop: CASSLIGLESTDTQYF. CDR3 sequence (DNA): TGCGCCAGCAGCCTGATTGGGTTGGAGAGCACAGATACGCAGTATTTT.